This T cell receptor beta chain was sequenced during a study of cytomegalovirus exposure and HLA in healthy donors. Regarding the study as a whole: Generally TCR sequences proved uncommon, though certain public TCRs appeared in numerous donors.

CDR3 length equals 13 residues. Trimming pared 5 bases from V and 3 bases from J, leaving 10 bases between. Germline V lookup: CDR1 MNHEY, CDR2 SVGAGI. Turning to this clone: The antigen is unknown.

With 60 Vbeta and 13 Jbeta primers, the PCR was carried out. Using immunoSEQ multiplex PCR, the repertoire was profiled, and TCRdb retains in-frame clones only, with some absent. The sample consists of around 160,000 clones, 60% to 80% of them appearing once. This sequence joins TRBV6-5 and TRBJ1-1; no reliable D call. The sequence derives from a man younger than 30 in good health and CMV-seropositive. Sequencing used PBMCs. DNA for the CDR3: TGTGCCAGCAGTCGGAGGGCGGACACTGAAGCTTTCTTT. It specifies CASSRRADTEAFF.